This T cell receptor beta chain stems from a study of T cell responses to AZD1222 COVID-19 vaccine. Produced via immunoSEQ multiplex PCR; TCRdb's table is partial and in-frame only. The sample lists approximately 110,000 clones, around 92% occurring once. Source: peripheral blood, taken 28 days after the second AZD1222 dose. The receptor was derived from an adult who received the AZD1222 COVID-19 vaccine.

The CDR3 region is CASSHTSGVVYEQYF. In DNA form, the CDR3 reads TGTGCCAGCAGTCATACTAGCGGGGTTGTCTACGAGCAGTACTTC. This sequence joins TRBV27 and TRBJ2-7; 10 bases match TRBD2. This CDR3 region has 15 residues. Per the germline V gene, CDR1 is MNHEY and CDR2 is SMNVEV (reference sequence). The V segment lost 5 bases and the J segment 3 bases; nucleotides outside the gene matches: 7.